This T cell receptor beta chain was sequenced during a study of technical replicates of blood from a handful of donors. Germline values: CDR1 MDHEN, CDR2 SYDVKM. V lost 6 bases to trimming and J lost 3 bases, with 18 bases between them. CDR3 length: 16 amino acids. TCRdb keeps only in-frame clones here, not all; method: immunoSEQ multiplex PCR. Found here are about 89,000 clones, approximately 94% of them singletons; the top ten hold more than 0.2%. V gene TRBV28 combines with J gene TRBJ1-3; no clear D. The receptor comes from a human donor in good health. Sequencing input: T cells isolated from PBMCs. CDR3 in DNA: TGTGCCAGCAGCCTCCTGAGGGTCGGCTTTGGAAACACCATATATTTT. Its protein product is CASSLLRVGFGNTIYF. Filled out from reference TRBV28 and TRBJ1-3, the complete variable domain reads DVKVTQSSRYLVKRTGEKVFLECVQDMDHENMFWYRQDPGLGLRLIYFSYDVKMKEKGDIPEGYSVSREKKERFSLILESASTNQTSMYLCASSLLRVGFGNTIYFGEGSWLTVV.